The 27 T cell receptor beta chains in this list originate from one sample, sequenced in a study of Graves' ophthalmopathy and Graves' hyperthyroidism (dated by TCRdb to 2017 to 2018). Sequencing used an Illumina HiSeq 2000. TCR beta CDR3 regions were amplified from RNA transcripts for repertoire sequencing. HTBI primers and the Qiagen OneStep RT-PCR kit were used in a first-round RT-PCR, which was followed by a second-round multiplex PCR, size selection and purification. The public reads were run again by TCRdb, first through fastp at Q25 and then through MiXCR, and only productive beta chains were kept. Records with the same CDR3 protein are collapsed into one entry carrying the most frequent genes and DNA. The sample table contains 200,000 to 250,000 distinct CDR3 sequences; only one count was recorded for over 25% of them. 9.1% of the sample is held by the ten biggest clonotypes. The sequenced sample was peripheral blood. These receptors came from a man aged 50-60 years with Graves' ophthalmopathy. Donor details come from another sample of the same person, matched by shared clones.

This clonotype has at least ten counts. V is TRBV27 and J is TRBJ2-7; D is undetermined. Trimming stripped 3 bases from V and 7 bases from J, with 7 bases between. Germline lookup yields CDR1 MNHEY and CDR2 SMNVEV (reference sequence). The CDR3 is made up of 11 amino acids. The CDR3 loop is CASSFYGEQYF. CDR3 nucleotide sequence: TGTGCCAGCAGTTTCTATGGGGAGCAGTACTTC.

At least ten counts were recorded for this clonotype. The chain joins TRBV6-5 to TRBJ2-7, with D perhaps TRBD1 (6 bases). Per germline, CDR1 MNHEY and CDR2 SVGAGI. The CDR3 has 14 amino acids. V was shortened by 2 bases and J by 5 bases, with 13 bases between the two germline ends. The CDR3 here is CASSYAGTFDEQYF. CDR3 DNA: TGTGCCAGCAGTTACGCCGGGACATTCGACGAGCAGTACTTC.

This clonotype came up many times. The chain is built from TRBV28 and TRBJ2-7, with 9 bases matching TRBD1. There are 15 residues in the CDR3. V lost 3 bases to trimming and J lost 3 bases; unmatched junction nucleotides: 6. Germline CDR1 and CDR2: MDHEN and SYDVKM. The CDR3 coding sequence is TGTGCCAGCAGTTTCCCGGACAGGGGAGTCTACGAGCAGTACTTC. Its translation is CASSFPDRGVYEQYF.

The chain uses TRBV12-3 or TRBV12-4 and TRBJ1-2; D may be TRBD1 (6 bases). The length of the CDR3 is 15 residues. V was trimmed by 3 bases and J by 1 base, leaving 12 bases between them. The CDR3 sequence is CASSLAGEINYGYTF. CDR3 sequence (DNA): TGTGCCAGCAGTTTGGCAGGGGAAATTAACTATGGCTACACCTTC.

This clonotype was seen many times. This chain links TRBV7-9 with TRBJ2-5; the D is unclear. Germline V gene lookup returns CDR1 SEHNR and CDR2 FQNEAQ (reference sequence). The CDR3 spans 12 residues. The ends were cut back, 3 bases at V and 5 bases at J, with 7 bases in the middle. This chain's CDR3 is CASSLVDETQYF. The CDR3 bases are TGTGCCAGCAGCTTGGTCGATGAGACCCAGTACTTC.

This clonotype was observed many times. V is TRBV12-5 and J is TRBJ1-2; D is unclear. V lost 1 base to trimming and J lost 4 bases, with 7 bases between them. The germline V gene encodes CDR1 LGHNT and CDR2 FRNRAP. The CDR3 is 13 residues long. DNA for the CDR3: TGTGCTAGTGGTTTGGAAGACATCTATGGCTACACCTTC. Its translation is CASGLEDIYGYTF.

In its sample, this clonotype was seen once. CDR3 residues: CASSQVGTGGLFRYGYTF. CDR3 bases: TGCGCCAGCAGCCAAGTGGGGACAGGGGGCTTGTTTCGGTATGGCTACACCTTC. V gene TRBV4-1 combines with J gene TRBJ1-2; 12 positions agree with TRBD1. The germline V gene has CDR1 MGHRA and CDR2 YSYEKL. With V trimmed by 1 base and J by 5 bases, 11 bases remained unmatched. The CDR3 extends over 18 amino acids.

This clonotype occurred many times. The chain has TRBV6-4 and TRBJ2-2; a weak D match, TRBD2 (6 bases). The CDR3 has 13 amino acids. Trimming shortened V by 4 bases and J by 3 bases, and 6 bases separated the two germline ends. Germline CDR1 MRHNA, CDR2 SNTAGT. The CDR3 protein is CASSAGDTGELFF. CDR3 in DNA: TGTGCCAGCAGTGCGGGAGACACCGGGGAGCTGTTTTTT.

At least ten counts were recorded for this clonotype. The V and J genes are TRBV28 and TRBJ2-7; the D call may be TRBD1 or TRBD2 (5 bases each). The CDR3 consists of 15 residues. Trimming left V 4 bases short and J 0 bases short, with 13 bases between. Germline V gene data show CDR1 as MDHEN and CDR2 as SYDVKM. In DNA, the CDR3 is TGTGCCAGCAGTTCCGGGGCCCCGCTCTCCTACGAGCAGTACTTC. Translating it yields CASSSGAPLSYEQYF. The complete variable domain, with remaining parts taken from reference TRBV28 and TRBJ2-7, reads DVKVTQSSRYLVKRTGEKVFLECVQDMDHENMFWYRQDPGLGLRLIYFSYDVKMKEKGDIPEGYSVSREKKERFSLILESASTNQTSMYLCASSSGAPLSYEQYFGPGTRLTVT.

This clonotype was seen at least ten times. J is TRBJ2-7 and V is TRBV6-5; D not certain. The ends were cut back, 6 bases at V and 3 bases at J, with 6 bases in the middle. Germline CDR1 and CDR2: MNHEY and SVGAGI. The CDR3 covers 11 residues. CDR3 in amino acids: CASRQFYEQYF. CDR3 bases: TGTGCCAGCAGGCAGTTCTACGAGCAGTACTTC.

A remark on this clonotype: A junction boundary mismatches the germline segment, possibly from a read error. The chain links TRBV24-1 to TRBJ2-2, with D tentatively TRBD1 or TRBD2 (6 bases each). The CDR3 totals 15 residues. Per germline, CDR1 KGHDR and CDR2 SFDVKD. The CDR3 DNA reads TGTGCCACCAGTCCAGGGGACTCGAACACCGAGGAGCTGTTTTTT. Encoded protein: CATSPGDSNTEELFF.

The chain uses TRBV4-1 and TRBJ2-7; 12 bases are shared with TRBD2. The CDR3 spans 16 residues. V lost 3 bases and J lost 4; bases outside the gene matches: 7. CDR1 and CDR2 (germline): MGHRA, YSYEKL. CDR3 DNA sequence: TGCGCCAGCAGCCAGGGAGGACTAGCGGGAATTTACGAGCAGTACTTC. Protein product: CASSQGGLAGIYEQYF.

This clonotype was counted at least ten times. The CDR3 nucleotides are TGTGCCAGCAGTTCTTTCCGGGACTCCTACGAGCAGTACTTC. This gives the protein CASSSFRDSYEQYF. The gene calls are TRBV28 and TRBJ2-7, with D perhaps TRBD2 (5 bases). V was cut by 4 bases and J by 0 bases, with 10 bases left in between. This CDR3 comprises 14 residues. Germline V gene lookup returns CDR1 MDHEN and CDR2 SYDVKM.

The chain uses TRBV11-1 and TRBJ2-7, with D maybe TRBD2 (5 bases). The CDR3 runs to 16 residues. CDR1 SGHAT and CDR2 FQDESV come from the germline V gene (reference sequence). Trimming removed 2 bases at V and 3 bases at J, with 17 bases between. The CDR3 reads CASSLWVGARDYEQYF. In DNA, the CDR3 is TGTGCCAGCAGCTTATGGGTGGGAGCTAGAGACTACGAGCAGTACTTC.

This clonotype appeared many times. The chain has TRBV19 and TRBJ2-7; a weak D match, TRBD2 (5 bases). Germline values: CDR1 LNHDA, CDR2 SQIVND (reference sequence). The CDR3 contains 12 residues. The V end was cut by 4 bases, the J end by 3 bases, with 7 bases between. CDR3 loop: CASSNRGYEQYF. CDR3 nucleotides: TGTGCCAGTAGTAATCGGGGCTACGAGCAGTACTTC.

This clonotype was detected many times. The chain is built from TRBV9 and TRBJ1-1; 9 bases are shared with TRBD1. Germline V gives CDR1 SGDLS, CDR2 YYNGEE. CDR3 length: 13 amino acids. The trim removed 2 bases at V and 9 bases at J, leaving 5 bases unmatched. The CDR3 protein is CASSVGTGRKAFF. For the CDR3, the DNA is TGTGCCAGCAGCGTCGGGACAGGGAGGAAAGCTTTCTTT. The variable domain in full, completed from reference TRBV9 and TRBJ1-1, reads DSGVTQTPKHLITATGQRVTLRCSPRSGDLSVYWYQQSLDQGLQFLIQYYNGEERAKGNILERFSAQQFPDLHSELNLSSLELGDSALYFCASSVGTGRKAFFGQGTRLTVV.

The gene calls are TRBV12-3 or TRBV12-4 and TRBJ2-7; the D gene could be TRBD1 or TRBD2 (6 bases each). This CDR3 is built from 15 residues. Trimming cost V 6 bases and J 2 bases, with 17 bases left between them. The CDR3, as DNA: TGTGCCAGCAGGCCCGGAGGGGGGTCCACCTACGAGCAGTACTTC. The encoded protein is CASRPGGGSTYEQYF.

The sample holds many counts of this clonotype. V gene TRBV6-2 or TRBV6-3 combines with J gene TRBJ1-6, with a possible D match to TRBD1 (5 bases). This CDR3 has 13 amino acids. In germline, CDR1 is MNHEY, CDR2 SVGEGT. Trimming cost V 10 bases and J 7 bases, with 14 bases left between them. The CDR3 here is CATGRDYNSPLHF. The CDR3 DNA reads as TGTGCCACCGGTCGGGACTACAATTCACCCCTCCACTTT.

Many counts were recorded for this clonotype. DNA of the CDR3: TGTGCCAGCAGCCTGACAGGGCTCTACGAGCAGTACTTC. Amino acid sequence: CASSLTGLYEQYF. The chain is built from TRBV7-2 and TRBJ2-7, with 7 bases matching TRBD1. CDR3 length: 13 amino acids. Per the germline V gene, CDR1 is SGHTA and CDR2 is FQGNSA. With V trimmed by 5 bases and J by 3 bases, 4 bases remained unmatched.

This clonotype occurred many times. This chain joins TRBV15 and TRBJ1-2, with D tentatively TRBD1 (6 bases). Trimming stripped 3 bases from V and 5 bases from J, with 13 bases between. This CDR3 region has 14 residues. Germline CDR1 is LNHNV and CDR2 is YYDKDF (reference sequence). CDR3 DNA sequence: TGTGCCACCAGCAGGGCCGACAGGAATTATGGCTACACCTTC. Protein product: CATSRADRNYGYTF. Drawing the rest from reference TRBV15 and TRBJ1-2, the complete variable domain is DAMVIQNPRYQVTQFGKPVTLSCSQTLNHNVMYWYQQKSSQAPKLLFHYYDKDFNNEADTPDNFQSRRPNTSFCFLDIRSPGLGDTAMYLCATSRADRNYGYTFGSGTRLTVV.

This clonotype was picked up many times. V and J are TRBV2 and TRBJ2-7; 13 nucleotides line up with TRBD2. From germline, CDR1 is SNHLY and CDR2 FYNNEI. Trimming at V came to 2 bases and at J to 6 bases, leaving 13 bases not matched to a gene. The CDR3 extends over 18 amino acids. CDR3 in amino acids: CASSELGLAGTNQGEQYF. CDR3 in DNA: TGTGCCAGCAGTGAACTGGGACTAGCGGGAACAAACCAGGGCGAGCAGTACTTC.

This clonotype has at least ten counts. This chain uses TRBV6-5 with TRBJ2-5; possibly TRBD1 for D (6 bases). The CDR3 totals 14 residues. V was trimmed by 5 bases and J by 3 bases, leaving 13 bases between them. Germline CDR1 MNHEY, CDR2 SVGAGI. The CDR3 loop reads CASSHGWTEETQYF. DNA of the CDR3: TGTGCCAGCAGTCACGGTTGGACAGAAGAGACCCAGTACTTC.

This clonotype was counted a single time. The chain joins TRBV11-2 to TRBJ2-2; D is unclear. Germline-derived CDR1 and CDR2 are SGHAT and FQNNGV. The V end was cut by 2 bases, the J end by 0 bases, with 10 bases between. This CDR3 has 16 amino acids. CDR3 in amino acids: CASSLMAISNTGELFF. The CDR3 DNA reads TGTGCCAGCAGCTTAATGGCGATCTCGAACACCGGGGAGCTGTTTTTT.

This clonotype was seen repeatedly, ten times or more. The chain carries TRBV5-1 and TRBJ2-5; possibly TRBD1 or TRBD2 for D (5 bases each). V was trimmed by 4 bases and J by 5 bases, leaving 15 bases between them. This CDR3 is 14 amino acids long. CDR1 and CDR2 (germline): SGHRS, YFSETQ. CDR3 in amino acids: CASSPGRPGETQYF. Here the CDR3 DNA reads TGCGCCAGCAGCCCGGGACGCCCTGGGGAGACCCAGTACTTC.

This clonotype occurred many times. The chain links TRBV12-3 or TRBV12-4 to TRBJ2-4; TRBD1 aligns across 10 bases. J gave up 6 bases and V 6 bases, and 5 bases lay outside the gene matches. CDR3 length: 14 residues. This chain's CDR3 is CASRSGTGVNIQYF. CDR3 bases: TGTGCCAGCAGAAGCGGGACAGGGGTAAACATTCAGTACTTC.

This clonotype was counted at least ten times. The J gene is TRBJ2-7, the V gene TRBV10-3, with 9 bases fitting TRBD1. The CDR3 has 16 residues. The junction had 6 bases not matched to a gene; V was cut back by 0 bases and J by 3 bases. Germline V gene sequence: CDR1 ENHRY, CDR2 SYGVKD. In DNA, the CDR3 is TGTGCCATCAGTGAGTCGGACAGGGGCGGCCACTACGAGCAGTACTTC. Translating gives CAISESDRGGHYEQYF.

This clonotype was counted many times. The DNA for the CDR3 is TGTGCCAGCAGCGTAGAGGGGAGGAGAGGCTACACCTTC. Translating it yields CASSVEGRRGYTF. This chain links TRBV9 with TRBJ1-2; D might be TRBD1 (5 bases). V lost 0 bases and J lost 8, with 11 bases in between. There are 13 residues in the CDR3. Germline CDR1 is SGDLS and CDR2 is YYNGEE.